Below are 28 T cell receptor beta chains sequenced from a single sample in a study of neurological immune-mediated disorders. Time point specified: technical triplicate 3. TCRdb recomputed calls from the 5' RACE reads with MiXCR, one row per CDR3 protein. Of nearly 45,000 distinct CDR3 sequences listed, around a fifth were seen once; the top ten hold about 4.5%. The sequenced sample consisted of PBMCs. These receptors all come from a man aged 60-69 years with HTLV-1-associated myelopathy (HAM/TSP).

The chain recombines TRBV11-2 with TRBJ2-1, with a possible D match to TRBD1 (6 bases). CDR3 length: 14 residues. The germline V gene has CDR1 SGHAT and CDR2 FQNNGV. The V end was cut by 8 bases, the J end by 11 bases, with 22 bases between. CDR3 residues: CASRGGPAQGQQFF. The CDR3 DNA follows: TGTGCCAGCCGGGGTGGACCAGCCCAGGGGCAGCAGTTCTTC.

This clonotype was recorded many times. This chain connects TRBV3-1 to TRBJ2-1; D is perhaps TRBD1 (7 bases). This CDR3 contains 18 residues. Germline V CDR1 and CDR2: LGHDT, YNNKEL (reference sequence). V was clipped by 1 base and J by 7 bases, with 23 bases between them. The CDR3, as DNA: TGTGCCAGCAGCCAAGGGGTCGCACAGGGGCTAGCGTCGAATGAGCAGTTCTTC. This gives the protein CASSQGVAQGLASNEQFF.

This clonotype is a singleton in its sample. A much larger clone lies a single base off, so this may be a read error. V is TRBV10-3 and J is TRBJ1-1; a possible D gene is TRBD1 (6 bases). The CDR3 extends over 12 amino acids. Germline-derived CDR1 and CDR2 are ENHRY and SYGVKD. The DNA for the CDR3 is TGTTCCATCAGTGAGTCACAGGGAGAAGCTTTCTTT. It yields the protein CSISESQGEAFF.

This clonotype was detected many times. The chain employs TRBV5-6 and TRBJ1-5; D might be TRBD1 (5 bases). CDR3 length: 15 amino acids. V was shortened by 0 bases and J by 7 bases, with 14 bases between the two germline ends. Germline CDR1 and CDR2: SGHDT and YYEEEE. The CDR3 loop is CASSLAMGGHQPQHF. CDR3 nucleotide sequence: TGTGCCAGCAGCTTGGCCATGGGGGGTCACCAGCCCCAGCATTTT.

The chain uses TRBV2 and TRBJ1-5, with D tentatively TRBD1 (5 bases). CDR1 and CDR2 from the germline V gene are SNHLY and FYNNEI. The length of the CDR3 is 15 residues. V lost 4 bases to trimming and J lost 0 bases, with 10 bases between them. As DNA, the CDR3 is TGTGCCAGCAGTGGGGACGGTCATAGCAATCAGCCCCAGCATTTT. This codes for CASSGDGHSNQPQHF.

There are many counts of this clonotype. This chain uses TRBV2 with TRBJ1-5; the D gene is possibly TRBD1 (5 bases). The CDR3 runs 16 residues. V dropped 6 bases and J dropped 0 bases, with 15 bases sitting between them. CDR1 and CDR2 from the germline V gene are SNHLY and FYNNEI. Written as DNA, the CDR3 is TGTGCCAGCAGGGTTCAGGGTATCAATAGCAATCAGCCCCAGCATTTT. Encoded protein: CASRVQGINSNQPQHF.

In its sample, this clonotype was seen many times. The chain uses TRBV7-6 and TRBJ2-1; TRBD2 matches at 9 bases. CDR1 SGHVS and CDR2 FNYEAQ come from the germline V gene. This CDR3 has 15 amino acids. V shed 0 bases and J 8 bases; nucleotides not matched to a gene: 5. CDR3 in amino acids: CASSLAAGGEYEQFF. The DNA of the CDR3 is TGTGCCAGCAGCTTAGCTGCGGGAGGGGAATATGAGCAGTTCTTC.

The sample holds many counts of this clonotype. This sequence joins TRBV5-6 and TRBJ1-6; TRBD1 agrees at 7 bases. Trimming at V came to 4 bases and at J to 4 bases, leaving 14 bases not matched to a gene. The CDR3 has 18 amino acids. The V gene's germline CDR1 is SGHDT and CDR2 YYEEEE. CDR3 nucleotide sequence: TGTGCCAGCAGCCCGAACAGGGGATCAAACACATATAATTCACCCCTCCACTTT. This codes for CASSPNRGSNTYNSPLHF.

There are many counts of this clonotype. The DNA of the CDR3 is TGTGCCAGCAGCGTTAGCGGGATAGATAATGAGCAGTTCTTC. Translated: CASSVSGIDNEQFF. The J gene is TRBJ2-1, the V gene TRBV9, with TRBD2 matching 8 bases. V was pared by 2 bases and J by 7 bases, with 5 bases of the junction left unmatched. Germline V gives CDR1 SGDLS, CDR2 YYNGEE. The CDR3 is 14 residues long.

CDR3 amino acids: CASSRGRDRPYGYTF. The CDR3 nucleotides are TGTGCCAGCAGCCGCGGCCGGGACAGGCCCTATGGCTACACCTTC. The gene calls are TRBV5-5 and TRBJ1-2, with 8 positions matching TRBD1. There are 15 residues in the CDR3. The germline V gene has CDR1 SGHKS and CDR2 YYEKEE (reference sequence). The V and J ends lost 4 bases and 4 bases, in that order; junction bases with no gene match: 9. The full variable domain, in which reference TRBV5-5 and TRBJ1-2 provide the parts outside the CDR3, is DAGVTQSPTHLIKTRGQQVTLRCSPISGHKSVSWYQQVLGQGPQFIFQYYEKEERGRGNFPDRFSARQFPNYSSELNVNALLLGDSALYLCASSRGRDRPYGYTFGSGTRLTVV.

This clonotype was found many times. The rearrangement uses TRBV19 and TRBJ1-5, with 8 bases matching TRBD1. The CDR3 contains 11 residues. The V segment lost 11 bases and the J segment 11 bases; nucleotides outside the gene matches: 8. Germline CDR1 reads LNHDA; CDR2 reads SQIVND (reference sequence). CDR3 sequence reads: CASRQGKTQHF. In DNA form, the CDR3 reads TGTGCCTCAAGACAGGGGAAGACCCAGCATTTT.

This clonotype was counted ten times or more. This chain joins TRBV20-1 and TRBJ1-2; 7 nucleotides match TRBD1. The CDR3 has 15 residues. V gave up 0 bases and J gave up 4 bases; unmatched junction bases: 8. CDR1 and CDR2 (germline): DFQATT, SNEGSKA (reference sequence). The chain's CDR3 is CSARDSGGRVYGYTF. CDR3 coding DNA: TGCAGTGCTAGAGATTCAGGGGGGCGCGTCTATGGCTACACCTTC.

In this sample, this clonotype turned up a few times. This rearrangement joins TRBV18 to TRBJ2-7, with D possibly TRBD2 on 5 matching bases. Between the trimmed V and J ends, which lost 0 bases and 6 bases, there was a span of 15 bases. Germline CDR1 reads KGHSH; CDR2 reads LQKENI. This CDR3 is built from 15 residues. The CDR3 bases are TGTGCCAGCTCACCACCGGGAGTGGCGGTCGCCGAGCAGTACTTC. This codes for CASSPPGVAVAEQYF.

This clonotype was seen at least ten times. This chain links TRBV12-3 or TRBV12-4 with TRBJ1-2; the D gene is possibly TRBD1 (5 bases). CDR3 length equals 13 residues. The V end was cut by 5 bases, the J end by 2 bases, with 9 bases between. In DNA form, the CDR3 reads TGTGCCAGCAGTCCTCAGGGAAACTATGGCTACACCTTC. Translated: CASSPQGNYGYTF.

This clonotype showed up many times. V is TRBV5-6 and J is TRBJ2-5, with a tentative D call TRBD2 (6 bases). With 3 bases removed from V and 4 bases from J, the gap between germline ends came to 22 bases. From germline, CDR1 is SGHDT and CDR2 YYEEEE. This CDR3 has 17 residues. The DNA for the CDR3 is TGTGCCAGCAGCTGGGCGGGGCGAGGGGCCCAGGGAGAGACCCAGTACTTC. Translated, it gives CASSWAGRGAQGETQYF.

The CDR3 DNA reads as TGTGCCAGCAGTTACCGCCTTGACAGGGTACCCCCCACAGATACGCAGTATTTT. This encodes CASSYRLDRVPPTDTQYF. The chain uses TRBV6-5 and TRBJ2-3, with 7 positions matching TRBD1. This CDR3 comprises 18 residues. V was pared by 2 bases and J by 2 bases, with 13 bases of the junction left unmatched. Germline CDR1 reads MNHEY; CDR2 reads SVGAGI.

The chain joins TRBV19 to TRBJ2-3; D is uncertain. This CDR3 contains 14 residues. V was clipped by 0 bases and J by 6 bases, with 10 bases between them. Germline V gives CDR1 LNHDA, CDR2 SQIVND (reference sequence). The CDR3 DNA follows: TGTGCCAGTAGTATAGATGTCAGATCGGATACGCAGTATTTT. This sequence encodes CASSIDVRSDTQYF.

This clonotype was counted ten times or more. This sequence joins TRBV20-1 and TRBJ1-1; D uncertain. This CDR3 is built from 13 residues. Germline V gene data show CDR1 as DFQATT and CDR2 as SNEGSKA (reference sequence). V gave up 6 bases and J gave up 2 bases, with 13 bases separating them. CDR3 nucleotides: TGCAGTGCCCGCCGGAGTTTAAACACTGAAGCTTTCTTT. Its protein product is CSARRSLNTEAFF.

This clonotype was recorded many times. The gene calls are TRBV28 and TRBJ2-2; D uncertain. The CDR3 has 15 amino acids. V shed 7 bases and J shed 6 bases, with 18 bases lying between them. Germline V gives CDR1 MDHEN, CDR2 SYDVKM. The CDR3 region is CASKMVGLSSGELFF. In DNA form, the CDR3 reads TGTGCCAGCAAGATGGTAGGGCTCAGTTCCGGGGAGCTGTTTTTT. Filled out from reference TRBV28 and TRBJ2-2, the complete variable domain reads DVKVTQSSRYLVKRTGEKVFLECVQDMDHENMFWYRQDPGLGLRLIYFSYDVKMKEKGDIPEGYSVSREKKERFSLILESASTNQTSMYLCASKMVGLSSGELFFGEGSRLTVL.

This clonotype was observed many times. The chain combines TRBV11-2 with TRBJ1-1; TRBD1 agrees at 7 bases. The germline V gene has CDR1 SGHAT and CDR2 FQNNGV. The V gene end was trimmed by 2 bases and the J gene end by 5 bases; junction bases not matched to a gene: 5. The CDR3 length is 14 residues. CDR3 amino acids: CASSLLGQPTEAFF. The CDR3 nucleotides are TGTGCCAGCAGCTTACTGGGACAGCCAACTGAAGCTTTCTTT.

Turning to this clonotype: One end of the junction does not line up with germline, which may come from a read error. The chain links TRBV7-9 to TRBJ2-5, with TRBD2 identical over 8 bases. Germline loops: CDR1 SEHNR, CDR2 FQNEAQ (reference sequence). The CDR3 extends over 15 amino acids. The CDR3 DNA reads TGTGACAGCAGCTTAGCGGGACGTGATCAAGAGACCCAGTACTTC. This codes for CDSSLAGRDQETQYF.

The chain uses TRBV5-5 and TRBJ1-5, with TRBD1 identical over 12 bases. The junction had 6 bases not matched to a gene; V was cut back by 4 bases and J by 7 bases. This CDR3 is built from 15 residues. Per the germline V gene, CDR1 is SGHKS and CDR2 is YYEKEE (reference sequence). The CDR3 DNA sequence: TGTGCCAGCAGCGAAGGGACAGGGGGCTGGCAGCCCCAGCATTTT. The encoded protein is CASSEGTGGWQPQHF.

The rearrangement joins TRBV20-1 to TRBJ1-1; weak D call: TRBD1 (5 bases). The germline CDR1 and CDR2 sequences are DFQATT and SNEGSKA (reference sequence). V lost 3 bases, J lost 6 bases, and 20 bases lay in between. The CDR3 extends over 15 amino acids. In DNA form, the CDR3 reads TGCAGTGCTAGGGCCAGGGCGGGGGGGGTCGCTGAAGCTTTCTTT. Residues: CSARARAGGVAEAFF.

The table lists this clonotype with many counts. This chain uses TRBV11-1 with TRBJ2-7; 9 positions match TRBD1. This CDR3 has 14 residues. V trimming: 11 bases; J trimming: 2 bases; junction bases outside the gene matches: 10. The germline V gene encodes CDR1 SGHAT and CDR2 FQDESV (reference sequence). The CDR3 nucleotides read TGTGCCGTATCCGGGACAGGGACAACCTACGAGCAGTACTTC. Amino acids: CAVSGTGTTYEQYF.

This clonotype showed up many times. V usage is TRBV14 and J usage is TRBJ1-1, with D hard to call. The CDR3 is made up of 16 amino acids. Germline CDR1 and CDR2: SGHDN and FVKESK. Trimming stripped 0 bases from V and 4 bases from J, with 15 bases between. CDR3 bases: TGTGCCAGCAGCCAAGATCGACGGGTATGGGGCACTGAAGCTTTCTTT. This sequence encodes CASSQDRRVWGTEAFF.

Only a few counts were recorded for this clonotype. The genes are TRBV7-2 and TRBJ2-7, with 9 nucleotides matching TRBD1. From germline, CDR1 is SGHTA and CDR2 FQGNSA. The CDR3 has 14 residues. The trim removed 6 bases at V and 3 bases at J, leaving 6 bases unmatched. The CDR3 loop reads CASRRTGDHYEQYF. CDR3 nucleotides: TGTGCCAGCAGACGGACAGGGGATCACTACGAGCAGTACTTC.

A remark on this clonotype: A read error may account for a junction end that differs from germline. This chain joins TRBV5-1 and TRBJ2-3; D uncertain. The CDR3 covers 14 residues. CDR1 and CDR2 (germline): SGHRS, YFSETQ. The CDR3 spells CASSLLTSTDKQYF. CDR3 nucleotides: TGCGCCAGCAGCCTCCTGACGAGTACAGATAAGCAGTATTTT. The full variable domain, completed using reference TRBV5-1 and TRBJ2-3, is KAGVTQTPRYLIKTRGQQVTLSCSPISGHRSVSWYQQTPGQGLQFLFEYFSETQRNKGNFPGRFSGRQFSNSRSEMNVSTLELGDSALYLCASSLLTSTDKQYFGPGTRLTVL.

This clonotype was seen ten or more times. V gene TRBV5-1 combines with J gene TRBJ2-5; tentatively, D is TRBD1 or TRBD2 (5 bases each). Germline CDR1 reads SGHRS; CDR2 reads YFSETQ. Trimming left V 5 bases short and J 7 bases short, with 18 bases between. The CDR3 is 14 amino acids. The DNA of the CDR3 is TGCGCCAGCAGTTACTCCGGGACCTCGGGGACCCAGTACTTC. Translation gives CASSYSGTSGTQYF.